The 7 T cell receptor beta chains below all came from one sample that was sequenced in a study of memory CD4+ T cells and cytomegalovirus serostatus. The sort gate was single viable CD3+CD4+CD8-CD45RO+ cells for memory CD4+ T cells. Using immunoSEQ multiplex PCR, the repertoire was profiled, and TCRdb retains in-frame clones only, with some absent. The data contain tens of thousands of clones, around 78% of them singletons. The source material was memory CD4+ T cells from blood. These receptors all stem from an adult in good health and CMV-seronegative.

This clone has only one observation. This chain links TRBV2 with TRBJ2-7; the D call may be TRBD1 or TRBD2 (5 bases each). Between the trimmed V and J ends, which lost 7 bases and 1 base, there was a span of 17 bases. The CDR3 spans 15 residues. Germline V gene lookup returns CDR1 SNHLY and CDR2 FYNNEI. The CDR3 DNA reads TGTGCCAGCACGGGGCAGACCTTGCCGTCCTACGAGCAGTACTTC. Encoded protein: CASTGQTLPSYEQYF.

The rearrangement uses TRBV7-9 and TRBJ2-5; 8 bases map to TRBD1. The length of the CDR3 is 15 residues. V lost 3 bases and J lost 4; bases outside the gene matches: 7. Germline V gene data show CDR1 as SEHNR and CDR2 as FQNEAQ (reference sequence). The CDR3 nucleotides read TGTGCCAGCAGCTTTGCGACAGGGGATACAGAGACCCAGTACTTC. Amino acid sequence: CASSFATGDTETQYF.

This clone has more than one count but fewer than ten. DNA of the CDR3: TGTGCCAGCAAGGTGACGAGCACCGGGGAGCTGTTTTTT. Protein product: CASKVTSTGELFF. The rearrangement joins TRBV28 to TRBJ2-2; no clear D. From germline, CDR1 is MDHEN and CDR2 SYDVKM. The ends were cut back, 7 bases at V and 4 bases at J, with 10 bases in the middle. The CDR3 is made up of 13 amino acids.

The CDR3 sequence: CASSETGKYQETQYF. Here the CDR3 DNA reads TGCGCCAGCAGTGAAACAGGGAAATACCAAGAGACCCAGTACTTC. This chain joins TRBV10-1 and TRBJ2-5; D might be TRBD1 (6 bases). This CDR3 has 15 residues. Trimming pared 3 bases from V and 0 bases from J, leaving 11 bases between. Germline-derived CDR1 and CDR2 are WNHNN and SYGVQD (reference sequence).

CDR3 nucleotides: TGTGCCAGCAGTGCGGGGAAACTATCCTACGAGCAGTACTTC. Translation gives CASSAGKLSYEQYF. The V call is TRBV2, the J call TRBJ2-7; tentatively, D is TRBD2 (5 bases). Germline V gene data show CDR1 as SNHLY and CDR2 as FYNNEI. Trimming took 4 bases from V and 1 from J, leaving 11 bases between them. The CDR3 is made up of 14 amino acids.

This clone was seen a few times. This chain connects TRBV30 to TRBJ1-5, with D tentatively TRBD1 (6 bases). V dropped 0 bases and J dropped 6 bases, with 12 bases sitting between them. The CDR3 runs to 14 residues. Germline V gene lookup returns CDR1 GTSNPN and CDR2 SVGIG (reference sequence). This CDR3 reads CAWSVGGAGQPQHF. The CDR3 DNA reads TGTGCCTGGAGTGTAGGGGGGGCAGGTCAGCCCCAGCATTTT.

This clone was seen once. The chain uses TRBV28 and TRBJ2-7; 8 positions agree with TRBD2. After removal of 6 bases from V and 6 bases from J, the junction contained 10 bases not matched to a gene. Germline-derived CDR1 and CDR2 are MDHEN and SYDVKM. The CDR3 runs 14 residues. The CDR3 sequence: CASRLPSGSGEQYF. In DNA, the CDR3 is TGTGCCAGCAGGTTGCCCAGCGGGAGTGGCGAGCAGTACTTC.